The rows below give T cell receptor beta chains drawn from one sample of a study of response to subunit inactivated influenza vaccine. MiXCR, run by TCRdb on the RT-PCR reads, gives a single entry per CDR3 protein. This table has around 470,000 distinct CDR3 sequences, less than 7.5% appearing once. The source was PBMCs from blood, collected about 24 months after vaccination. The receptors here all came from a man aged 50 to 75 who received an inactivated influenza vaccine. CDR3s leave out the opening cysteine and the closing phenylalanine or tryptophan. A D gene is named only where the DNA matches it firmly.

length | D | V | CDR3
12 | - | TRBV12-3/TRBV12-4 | ASSFNGPRETQY
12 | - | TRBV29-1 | SVVKRAGNTEAF
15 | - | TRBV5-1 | ASSRGRGYSGANVLT
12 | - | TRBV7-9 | ASSLDVRGIEQF
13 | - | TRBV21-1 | ASSKAKVSDTEAF
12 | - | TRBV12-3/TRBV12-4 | ASSLALAYNEQF
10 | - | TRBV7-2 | ASSLDYNEQF
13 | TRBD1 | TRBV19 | ASSIDRANTGELF
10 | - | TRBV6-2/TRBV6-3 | ASSYSKDTQY
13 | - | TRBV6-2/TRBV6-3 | ASSLLEGRFGVAF
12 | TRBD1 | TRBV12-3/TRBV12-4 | ASRPQGASDTQY
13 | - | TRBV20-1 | SASQRESSTYEQY
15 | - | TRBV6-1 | ASSPDPTGFKGQPQH
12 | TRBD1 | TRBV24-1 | ATTGTADTGELF
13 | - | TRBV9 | ASSTGAGSTGELF
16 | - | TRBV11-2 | ASSLTGTPFNSGNTIY
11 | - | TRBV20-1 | SGGRASNQPQH
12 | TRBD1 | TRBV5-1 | ATTDTGGSGEAF
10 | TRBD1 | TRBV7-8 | ASSLQGLGYT
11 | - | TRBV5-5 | ASSRGPLDEQF
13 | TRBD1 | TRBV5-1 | ASSLGTGGHYGYT
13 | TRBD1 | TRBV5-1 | ASSLGTGVLETQY
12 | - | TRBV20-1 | SAHEVVETDTQY
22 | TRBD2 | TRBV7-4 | ASSLVGLSPGLAGSHSNTGELF
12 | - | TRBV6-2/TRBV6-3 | ASTFRDTTYEQY
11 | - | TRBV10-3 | ATRSVGTETQY
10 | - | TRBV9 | ASSNTNTEAF
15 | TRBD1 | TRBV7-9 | ASSLAGQGRTNYGYT
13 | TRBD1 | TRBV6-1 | ASSRRDRVGTEAF
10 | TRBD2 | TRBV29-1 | SGGGATGELF
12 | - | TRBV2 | ASDTTSGGYEQY
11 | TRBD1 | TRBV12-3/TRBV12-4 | ASGTGHNSPLH
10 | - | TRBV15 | ATSWGDYGYT
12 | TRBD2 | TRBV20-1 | SARSGTRYNEQF
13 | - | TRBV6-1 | ASRIYPTGAGELF
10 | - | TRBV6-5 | ASYRGVYGYT
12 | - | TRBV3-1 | ASSHAVAYNEQF
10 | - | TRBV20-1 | SARPDTNEQF
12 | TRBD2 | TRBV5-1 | ASSLVSGGETQY
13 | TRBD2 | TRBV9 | ASSATSGLYNEQF
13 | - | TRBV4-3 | ASSQVDSSYNEQF
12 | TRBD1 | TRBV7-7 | ASSPQGYTGELF
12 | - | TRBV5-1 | ASSFVTGSYEQY
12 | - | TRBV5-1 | ATTGPQPNQPQH
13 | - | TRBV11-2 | ASRHPGGRSNIQY
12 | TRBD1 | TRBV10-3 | AISPGQGREKLF
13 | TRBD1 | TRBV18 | ASRAIGTGDTEAF
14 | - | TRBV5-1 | ASSLGTFLSTDTQY
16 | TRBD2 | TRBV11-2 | ASSFGTSGGARTGELF
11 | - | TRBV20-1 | SASSGFGNTIY
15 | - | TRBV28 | ASSLKLRRGGSQTQY
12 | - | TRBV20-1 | SAPGSVGPYEQY
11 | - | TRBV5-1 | ASSPTGVETQY
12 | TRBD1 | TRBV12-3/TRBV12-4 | ASTGQGGTGELF
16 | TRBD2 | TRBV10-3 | AISERGTSGSRTDTQY
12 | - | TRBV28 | ASSLPGRRYEQY